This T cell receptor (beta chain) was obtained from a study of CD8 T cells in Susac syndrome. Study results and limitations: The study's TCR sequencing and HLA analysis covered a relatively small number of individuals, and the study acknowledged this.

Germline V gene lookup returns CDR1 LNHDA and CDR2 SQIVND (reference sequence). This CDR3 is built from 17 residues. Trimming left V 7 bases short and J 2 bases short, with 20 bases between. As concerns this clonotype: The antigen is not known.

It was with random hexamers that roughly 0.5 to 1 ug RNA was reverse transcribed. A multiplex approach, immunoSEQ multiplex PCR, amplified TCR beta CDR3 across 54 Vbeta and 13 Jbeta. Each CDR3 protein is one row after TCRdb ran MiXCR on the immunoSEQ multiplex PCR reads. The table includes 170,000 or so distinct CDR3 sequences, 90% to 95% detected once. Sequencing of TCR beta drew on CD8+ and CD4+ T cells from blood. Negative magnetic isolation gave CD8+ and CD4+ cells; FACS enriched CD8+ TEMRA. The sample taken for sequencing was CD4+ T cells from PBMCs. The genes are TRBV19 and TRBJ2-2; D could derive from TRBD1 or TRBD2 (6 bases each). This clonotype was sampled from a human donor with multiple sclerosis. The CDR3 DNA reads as TGTGCCAGTATAAAGACATGGGGGGCTGTCAACACCGGGGAGCTGTTTTTT. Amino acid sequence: CASIKTWGAVNTGELFF.